Detailed here is one T cell receptor (beta chain). Antigen specificity is unknown. Assay used: immunoSEQ multiplex PCR; TCRdb lists only in-frame clones, some missing. The table includes roughly 45,000 clones, about 90% detected once. V was clipped by 0 bases and J by 8 bases, with 7 bases between them. This CDR3 comprises 12 residues. Germline lookup yields CDR1 MNHNS and CDR2 SASEGT. This entry comes from a study of cytomegalovirus exposure and HLA in healthy donors. Regarding the study as a whole: First-cohort TCR clusters tended to co-occur in the 90 to 150 validation repertoires, a later analysis found. With high specificity and sensitivity, the classifier reportedly diagnosed cytomegalovirus status.

The sequenced sample was PBMCs. The TCR originated in a man between 18 and 35 years old in good health and CMV-seronegative. The rearrangement joins TRBV6-1 to TRBJ1-1; D is unresolved. DNA for the CDR3: TGTGCCAGCAGTGAAGCTGTCAGAGAAGCTTTCTTT. This translates into CASSEAVREAFF.